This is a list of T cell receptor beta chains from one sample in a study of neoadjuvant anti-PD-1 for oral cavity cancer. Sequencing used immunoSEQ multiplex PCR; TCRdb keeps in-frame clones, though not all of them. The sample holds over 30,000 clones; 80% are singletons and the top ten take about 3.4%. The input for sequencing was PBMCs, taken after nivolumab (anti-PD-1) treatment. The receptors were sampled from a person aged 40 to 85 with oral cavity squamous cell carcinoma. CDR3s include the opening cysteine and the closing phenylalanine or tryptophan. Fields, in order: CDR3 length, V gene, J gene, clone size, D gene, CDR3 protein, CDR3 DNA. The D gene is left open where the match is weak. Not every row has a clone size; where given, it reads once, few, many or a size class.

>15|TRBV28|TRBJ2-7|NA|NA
CASSPGDHNNNEQYF
TGTGCCAGCAGTCCCGGGGACCATAACAACAACGAGCAGTACTTC
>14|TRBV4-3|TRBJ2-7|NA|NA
CASSQGGARDEQYF
TGCGCCAGCAGCCAAGGGGGGGCGCGGGACGAGCAGTACTTC
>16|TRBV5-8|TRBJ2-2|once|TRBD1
CASRTGQGGWTGELFF
TGTGCCAGCAGGACTGGACAGGGAGGATGGACCGGGGAGCTGTTTTTT
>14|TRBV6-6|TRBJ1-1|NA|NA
CASSPPGEGTEAFF
TGTGCCAGCAGTCCCCCAGGAGAGGGCACTGAAGCTTTCTTT
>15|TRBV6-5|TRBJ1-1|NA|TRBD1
CASSSGTGANTEAFF
TGTGCCAGCAGTTCCGGGACAGGTGCTAACACTGAAGCTTTCTTT
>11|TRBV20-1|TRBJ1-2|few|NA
CSAGRERGYTF
TGCAGTGCTGGCAGGGAGAGGGGCTACACCTTC
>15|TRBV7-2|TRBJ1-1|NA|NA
CASTIREGMNTEAFF
TGTGCCAGCACCATCCGGGAGGGCATGAACACTGAAGCTTTCTTT
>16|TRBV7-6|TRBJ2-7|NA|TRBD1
CASSSLSGTGVYEQYF
TGTGCCAGCAGCTCCCTCTCGGGGACAGGGGTTTACGAGCAGTACTTC
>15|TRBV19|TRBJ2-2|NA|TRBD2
CATRFQRGDTGELFF
TGTGCCACCAGATTCCAGCGGGGGGACACCGGGGAGCTGTTTTTT
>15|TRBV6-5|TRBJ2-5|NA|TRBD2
CASSYQTSGQETQYF
TGTGCCAGCAGTTACCAGACTAGCGGCCAAGAGACCCAGTACTTC
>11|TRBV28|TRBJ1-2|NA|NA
CASSSGYGYTF
TGTGCCAGCAGTAGCGGCTATGGCTACACCTTC
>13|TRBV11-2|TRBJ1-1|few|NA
CASSLDRNTEAFF
TGTGCCAGCAGCTTAGACAGGAACACTGAAGCTTTCTTT
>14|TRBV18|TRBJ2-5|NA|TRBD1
CASSRDRSQETQYF
TGTGCCAGCTCACGGGACAGGTCACAAGAGACCCAGTACTTC
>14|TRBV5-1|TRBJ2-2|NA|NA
CACRPGVNTGELFF
TGCGCCTGCCGACCCGGCGTGAACACCGGGGAGCTGTTTTTT
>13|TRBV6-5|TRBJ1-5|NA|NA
CASSEVSNQPQHF
TGTGCCAGCAGTGAAGTTAGCAATCAGCCCCAGCATTTT
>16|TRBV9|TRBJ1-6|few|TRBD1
CASSTTGDHRGSPLHF
TGTGCCAGCAGCACCACAGGGGACCACCGGGGTTCACCCCTCCACTTT
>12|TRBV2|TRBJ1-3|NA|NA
CATPGTGNTIYF
TGTGCCACACCGGGGACGGGAAACACCATATATTTT
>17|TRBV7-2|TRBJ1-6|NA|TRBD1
CASSFGTGGFYNSPLHF
TGTGCCAGCAGCTTCGGGACAGGGGGCTTCTATAATTCACCCCTCCACTTT
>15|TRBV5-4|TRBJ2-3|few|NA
CASSSSTGSEVTQYF
TGTGCCAGCAGCTCCTCGACAGGTTCGGAGGTTACGCAGTATTTT
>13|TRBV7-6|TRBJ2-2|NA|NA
CASSPRTAGELFF
TGTGCCAGCAGCCCAAGGACAGCCGGGGAGCTGTTTTTT
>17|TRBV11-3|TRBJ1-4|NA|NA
CASSLGAVTSTNEKLFF
TGTGCCAGCAGCTTAGGGGCAGTAACCTCAACTAATGAAAAACTGTTTTTT
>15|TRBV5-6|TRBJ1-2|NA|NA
CASSPPGRPLYGYTF
TGTGCCAGCAGCCCCCCGGGACGGCCTCTCTATGGCTACACCTTC
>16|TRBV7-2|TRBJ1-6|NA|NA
CASSTRDSPYNSPLHF
TGTGCCAGCAGCACCAGGGATTCCCCCTATAATTCACCCCTCCACTTT
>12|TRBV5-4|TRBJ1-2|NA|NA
CASTELKGGYTF
TGTGCCAGCACCGAGCTAAAGGGGGGCTACACCTTC
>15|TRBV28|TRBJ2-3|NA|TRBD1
CASSLSDRGRDTQYF
TGTGCCAGCAGTTTATCGGACAGGGGGCGGGATACGCAGTATTTT
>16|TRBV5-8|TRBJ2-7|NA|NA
CASSHGGRGAPYEQYF
TGTGCCAGCAGCCACGGAGGTAGGGGGGCCCCCTACGAGCAGTACTTC
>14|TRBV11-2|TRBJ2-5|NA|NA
CASGPGTDQETQYF
TGTGCCAGCGGACCCGGGACGGACCAAGAGACCCAGTACTTC
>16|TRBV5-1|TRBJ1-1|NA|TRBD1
CASSLMDRGQGTEAFF
TGCGCCAGCAGCTTGATGGACAGGGGGCAAGGCACTGAAGCTTTCTTT
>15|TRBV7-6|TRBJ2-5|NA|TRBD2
CASSLGRLAEETQYF
TGTGCCAGCAGCTTAGGTAGACTAGCGGAAGAGACCCAGTACTTC
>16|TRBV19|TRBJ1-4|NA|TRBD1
CAREGPETGLNEKLFF
TGTGCCAGAGAAGGACCCGAGACAGGGCTTAATGAAAAACTGTTTTTT
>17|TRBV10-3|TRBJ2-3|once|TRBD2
CAISESRASGGTDTQYF
TGTGCCATCAGTGAGTCTAGGGCTAGCGGGGGGACAGATACGCAGTATTTT
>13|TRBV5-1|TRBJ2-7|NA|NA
CASSLGHPYEQYF
TGCGCCAGCAGCTTGGGACATCCCTACGAGCAGTACTTC
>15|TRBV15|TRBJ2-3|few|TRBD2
CATSPSGDNTDTQYF
TGTGCCACCAGCCCAAGCGGGGATAACACAGATACGCAGTATTTT
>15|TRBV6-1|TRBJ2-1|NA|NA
CASTEGFLHRNEQFF
TGTGCCAGCACCGAGGGGTTTTTGCATAGAAATGAGCAGTTCTTC
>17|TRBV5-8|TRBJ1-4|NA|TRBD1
CASSLRTGTATNEKLFF
TGTGCCAGCAGCTTGCGGACCGGGACAGCAACTAATGAAAAACTGTTTTTT
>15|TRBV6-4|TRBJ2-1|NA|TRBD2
CASSDDGGGYNEQFF
TGTGCCAGCAGTGACGATGGGGGGGGATACAATGAGCAGTTCTTC
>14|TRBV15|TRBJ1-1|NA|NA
CATSVGTMNTEAFF
TGTGCCACCAGCGTGGGGACTATGAACACTGAAGCTTTCTTT
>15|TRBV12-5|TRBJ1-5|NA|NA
CASGPRGGADQPQHF
TGTGCTAGTGGTCCCCGGGGAGGGGCGGATCAGCCCCAGCATTTT
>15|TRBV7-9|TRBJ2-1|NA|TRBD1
CASSPRDRGYNEQFF
TGTGCCAGCAGCCCCCGGGACAGGGGATACAATGAGCAGTTCTTC
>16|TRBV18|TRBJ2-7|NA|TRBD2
CASSGLGTSDTYEQYF
TGTGCCAGCTCGGGCCTCGGGACTAGCGATACCTACGAGCAGTACTTC
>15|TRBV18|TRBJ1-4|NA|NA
CASSQGAGENEKLFF
TGTGCCAGCTCCCAAGGGGCCGGAGAGAATGAAAAACTGTTTTTT
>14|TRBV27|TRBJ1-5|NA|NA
CASSLWGRGQPQHF
TGTGCCAGCAGTTTATGGGGGCGGGGCCAGCCCCAGCATTTT
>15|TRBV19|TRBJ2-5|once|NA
CASSIDPAAQETQYF
TGTGCCAGTAGTATAGATCCTGCAGCCCAAGAGACCCAGTACTTC
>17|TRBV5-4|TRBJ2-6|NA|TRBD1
CAATRAGGAFRANVLTF
TGTGCAGCGACCCGGGCAGGGGGCGCCTTTAGGGCCAACGTCCTGACTTTC
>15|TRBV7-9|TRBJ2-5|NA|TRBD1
CASSHRTGQKETQYF
TGTGCCAGCAGCCATAGGACAGGGCAGAAAGAGACCCAGTACTTC
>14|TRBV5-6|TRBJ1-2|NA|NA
CASSLGTVNYGYTF
TGTGCCAGCAGCTTGGGGACAGTTAACTATGGCTACACCTTC
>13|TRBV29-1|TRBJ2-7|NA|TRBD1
CSASPGTGYEQYF
TGCAGCGCCTCTCCCGGGACAGGGTACGAGCAGTACTTC
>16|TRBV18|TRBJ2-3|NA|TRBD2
CASSPGTSGRTDTQYF
TGTGCCAGCTCACCCGGGACTAGCGGACGCACAGATACGCAGTATTTT
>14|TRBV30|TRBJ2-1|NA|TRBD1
CAWSQDRGYNEQFF
TGTGCCTGGAGTCAGGACAGGGGCTACAATGAGCAGTTCTTC
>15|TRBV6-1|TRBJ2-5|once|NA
CASSETSWYQETQYF
TGTGCCAGCAGTGAGACCTCTTGGTACCAAGAGACCCAGTACTTC
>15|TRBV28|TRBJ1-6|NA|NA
CASTPRGRGASPLHF
TGTGCCAGCACCCCGCGGGGCCGGGGAGCCTCACCCCTCCACTTT
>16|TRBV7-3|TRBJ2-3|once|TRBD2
CASSSGGGAGTDTQYF
TGTGCCAGCAGCTCCGGCGGGGGGGCGGGCACAGATACGCAGTATTTT
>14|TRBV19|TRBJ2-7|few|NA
CASSPGVRAYEQYF
TGTGCCAGTAGTCCGGGGGTTCGAGCCTACGAGCAGTACTTC
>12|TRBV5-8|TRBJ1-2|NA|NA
CASSRVNYGYTF
TGTGCCAGCAGTCGGGTTAACTATGGCTACACCTTC
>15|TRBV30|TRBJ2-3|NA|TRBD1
CAWSIGTGGTDTQYF
TGTGCCTGGAGTATCGGGACAGGGGGCACAGATACGCAGTATTTT
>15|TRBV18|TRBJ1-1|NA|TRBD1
CASSGQEGFNTEAFF
TGTGCCAGCTCAGGACAGGAGGGCTTTAACACTGAAGCTTTCTTT
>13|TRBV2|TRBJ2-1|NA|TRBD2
CASKRGANNEQFF
TGTGCCAGCAAGCGGGGCGCGAACAATGAGCAGTTCTTC
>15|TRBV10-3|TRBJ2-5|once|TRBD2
CAISTGAGGKETQYF
TGTGCCATCAGTACCGGAGCGGGGGGAAAAGAGACCCAGTACTTC
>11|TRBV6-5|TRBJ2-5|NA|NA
CASSYRGTQYF
TGTGCCAGCAGTTACAGGGGGACCCAGTACTTC